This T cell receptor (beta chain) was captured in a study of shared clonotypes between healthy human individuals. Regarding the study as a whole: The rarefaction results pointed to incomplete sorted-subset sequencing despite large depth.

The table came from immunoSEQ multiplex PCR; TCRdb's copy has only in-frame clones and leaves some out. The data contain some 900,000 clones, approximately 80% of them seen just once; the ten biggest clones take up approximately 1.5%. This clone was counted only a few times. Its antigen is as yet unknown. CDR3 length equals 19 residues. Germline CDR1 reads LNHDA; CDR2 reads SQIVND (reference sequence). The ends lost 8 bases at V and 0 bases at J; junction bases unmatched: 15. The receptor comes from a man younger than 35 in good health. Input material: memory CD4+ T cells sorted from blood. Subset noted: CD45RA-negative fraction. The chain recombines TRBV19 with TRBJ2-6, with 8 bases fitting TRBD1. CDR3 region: CASHSNAGGGISGANVLTF. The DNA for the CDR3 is TGTGCCAGTCATTCAAATGCAGGGGGCGGTATCTCTGGGGCCAACGTCCTGACTTTC. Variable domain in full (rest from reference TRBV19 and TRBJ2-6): DGGITQSPKYLFRKEGQNVTLSCEQNLNHDAMYWYRQDPGQGLRLIYYSQIVNDFQKGDIAEGYSVSREKKESFPLTVTSAQKNPTAFYLCASHSNAGGGISGANVLTFGAGSRLTVL.